Listed below are T cell receptor beta chains from one sample, sequenced in a study of blood T cell repertoires in COVID-19. The table came from immunoSEQ multiplex PCR; TCRdb's copy has only in-frame clones and leaves some out. The sample lists around 140,000 clones; over 70% were seen once. Sequenced sample: peripheral blood. These receptors originate from a man aged 55 to 70 with active or convalescent COVID-19. Both conserved end residues are part of each CDR3. The D gene is left open where the match is weak. Expanded clones are given a class, and other clones once, few, many or no size at all.

>TRBV4-1|NA|TRBJ1-2|NA
TGCGCCAGCAGCCGACCAGGGAAGGAATATGGCTACACCTTC
CASSRPGKEYGYTF
>TRBV30|NA|TRBJ1-2|NA
TGTGCCTGGAGTAAACCGACACAGTCTAACTATGGCTACACCTTC
CAWSKPTQSNYGYTF
>TRBV28|NA|TRBJ2-7|once
TGTGCCAGCAGTGGCCCTAGCGACCCCTACGAGCAGTACTTC
CASSGPSDPYEQYF
>TRBV29-1|TRBD2|TRBJ2-1|NA
TGCAGCGTTTCCCCCAGCAGACTAGCGGGAGTGTACGAGTTCTTC
CSVSPSRLAGVYEFF
>TRBV4-1|TRBD1|TRBJ1-2|once
TGCGCCAGCAGCCAAGCCGCTTCCCGGGACAGGGCCCTCTATGGCTACACCTTC
CASSQAASRDRALYGYTF
>TRBV3-1/TRBV3-2|NA|TRBJ2-1|NA
TGTGCCAGCAGCCAAGCCCCTCTCGGCGGCAATGAGCAGTTCTTC
CASSQAPLGGNEQFF
>TRBV5-6|NA|TRBJ2-3|few
TGTGCCAGCAGCCTGGGAGCACGATCCGATACGCAGTATTTT
CASSLGARSDTQYF
>TRBV5-1|NA|TRBJ2-5|once
TGCGCCAGCAGCTTGTCGGGAGACAAAGAGACCCAGTACTTC
CASSLSGDKETQYF
>TRBV6-6|TRBD2|TRBJ2-1|NA
TGTGCCAGCAGTCGCGGGACATATAGCGGGACGGGCAATGAGCAGTTCTTC
CASSRGTYSGTGNEQFF
>TRBV28|NA|TRBJ1-2|NA
TGTGCCAGCAGTTTATTGACAGTTGGCTACACCTTC
CASSLLTVGYTF
>TRBV5-1|NA|TRBJ2-3|once
TGCGCCAGCAGCTTGAGATCTAATACGCAGTATTTT
CASSLRSNTQYF
>TRBV18|TRBD2|TRBJ2-3|NA
TGTGCCAGCTCACGAGGACTAGCGGCCAGCACAGATACGCAGTATTTT
CASSRGLAASTDTQYF
>TRBV9|TRBD1|TRBJ1-1|NA
TGTGCCAGCAGCCCCCAGACAGGGCTGAACACTGAAGCTTTCTTT
CASSPQTGLNTEAFF
>TRBV19|NA|TRBJ1-4|NA
TGTGCCAGTAGCGGCGGTAGATTAGTATCGGATGAAAAACTGTTTTTT
CASSGGRLVSDEKLFF
>TRBV13|TRBD2|TRBJ2-3|once
TGTGCCAGCAGCCCCGGGACTAGCGGGAGGGATACGCAGTATTTT
CASSPGTSGRDTQYF
>TRBV18|NA|TRBJ1-4|NA
TGTGCCAGCTCACCAGTCTCCGACGCAGGAAAACTGTTTTTT
CASSPVSDAGKLFF
>TRBV18|NA|TRBJ2-3|NA
TGTGCCAGCTCACCGTTCCCGACCAGGGATACGCAGTATTTT
CASSPFPTRDTQYF
>TRBV27|TRBD1|TRBJ1-4|few
TGTGCCAGCAGTATACGGACAGGGCGCGAAAAACTGTTTTTT
CASSIRTGREKLFF
>TRBV2|NA|TRBJ1-5|once
TGTGCCAGCAAGGGGGTTAGCAATCAGCCCCAGCATTTT
CASKGVSNQPQHF
>TRBV3-1/TRBV3-2|TRBD1|TRBJ2-5|NA
TGTGCCAGCAGCCAAGGGGACAGGGGAGCGTACGAGACCCAGTACTTC
CASSQGDRGAYETQYF
>TRBV2|NA|TRBJ1-5|NA
TGTGCCAGCAATGGACTTTTGGATCAGCCCCAGCATTTT
CASNGLLDQPQHF
>TRBV7-9|NA|TRBJ2-7|NA
TGTGCCAGCAGGTTCCTAGCAGAACCCTACGAGCAGTACTTC
CASRFLAEPYEQYF
>TRBV29-1|TRBD2|TRBJ2-3|once
TGCAGCGTAGTAGGCCCCGGGGGGAGCACAGATACGCAGTATTTT
CSVVGPGGSTDTQYF
>TRBV7-2|TRBD2|TRBJ2-7|NA
TGTGCCAGCAGCTTATACGGGACTAGCGGCCCCTACGAGCAGTACTTC
CASSLYGTSGPYEQYF
>TRBV27|TRBD2|TRBJ2-7|few
TGTGCCAGCAGTTTATCGGGGCGGGAGGTCGACGAGCAGTACTTC
CASSLSGREVDEQYF
>TRBV28|TRBD2|TRBJ2-2|NA
TGTGCCTCTTCCTCTAGCGGGAGGAGGACCGGGGAGCTGTTTTTT
CASSSSGRRTGELFF
>TRBV9|NA|TRBJ1-5|once
TGTGCCAGCAGCCCCCGCGGGAGCAATCAGCCCCAGCATTTT
CASSPRGSNQPQHF
>TRBV19|TRBD2|TRBJ2-4|NA
TGTGCCAGTAGTATAGGCCCGGGACTAGCGGCTAAAAACATTCAGTACTTC
CASSIGPGLAAKNIQYF
>TRBV28|NA|TRBJ1-5|NA
TGTGCCAGCAGTACAGGCGTTAGGGGGCCCCAGCATTTT
CASSTGVRGPQHF
>TRBV7-9|TRBD1|TRBJ2-1|once
TGTGCCAGCAGCCAGAGGAGGGACAGGGGGCTCTACAATGAGCAGTTCTTC
CASSQRRDRGLYNEQFF
>TRBV5-8|NA|TRBJ2-3|few
TGTGCCAGCAGCTTGATGGGGCCGGTTTTATCGTTAGATACGCAGTATTTT
CASSLMGPVLSLDTQYF
>TRBV4-2|TRBD1|TRBJ2-3|NA
TGTGCCAGCAGCCAAGGCAACAGGGGGCGCCGAGGAGATACGCAGTATTTT
CASSQGNRGRRGDTQYF
>TRBV24-1|NA|TRBJ2-2|NA
TGTGCCACCAGTGACTCGACAGGAGCCACCGGGGAGCTGTTTTTT
CATSDSTGATGELFF
>TRBV5-6|NA|TRBJ2-3|NA
TGTGCCAGCAGCTTGTTCTCTAGTATAAGAGATACGCAGTATTTT
CASSLFSSIRDTQYF
>TRBV19|TRBD1|TRBJ1-5|few
TGTGCCAGTAGTATACAGGGGACAGGCAATCAGCCCCAGCATTTT
CASSIQGTGNQPQHF
>TRBV15|TRBD2|TRBJ2-7|NA
TGTGCCACCAGCAGAGGGTTTAGCGGGTCCTCCTACGAGCAGTACTTC
CATSRGFSGSSYEQYF
>TRBV4-2|NA|TRBJ1-6|NA
TGTGCCAGCAGCCAAGACCCAGGGATTAATTCACCCCTCCACTTT
CASSQDPGINSPLHF
>TRBV30|NA|TRBJ1-6|few
TGTGCCTGGAGCTTTACAGCCTCACCCCTCCACTTT
CAWSFTASPLHF
>TRBV13|TRBD2|TRBJ2-7|NA
TGTGCCAGCAGCTCCGGGGGGAGAGAGCAGTACTTC
CASSSGGREQYF
>TRBV6-6|TRBD1|TRBJ1-2|NA
TGTGCCAGCAGTAGCACCGGGACAGGGTTCTATGGCTACACCTTC
CASSSTGTGFYGYTF
>TRBV2|NA|TRBJ1-1|once
TGTGCCAGCATCCTCGCCCTGACGGGCACTGAAGCTTTCTTT
CASILALTGTEAFF
>TRBV19|TRBD2|TRBJ2-1|NA
TGTGCCAGTAGAGTCGGGACTAGCAGATACAATGAGCAGTTCTTC
CASRVGTSRYNEQFF
>TRBV6-2/TRBV6-3|NA|TRBJ1-2|NA
TGTGCCAGCAGTTACCCGGAGTATGGCTACACCTTC
CASSYPEYGYTF
>TRBV2|TRBD1|TRBJ1-4|NA
TGTGCCAGCAGGAATGACAGGGGATATAATGAAAAACTGTTTTTT
CASRNDRGYNEKLFF
>TRBV5-1|NA|TRBJ2-2|NA
TGCGCCAGCAGCTTCCGAGGCCAGTTAACCGGGGAGCTGTTTTTT
CASSFRGQLTGELFF
>TRBV5-1|NA|TRBJ2-7|once
TGCGCCAGCAGCTTCACGGGGTCCAACTCCTACGAGCAGTACTTC
CASSFTGSNSYEQYF
>TRBV19|TRBD1|TRBJ2-7|NA
TGTGCCAGTAGCGGCGCCGGGACAGGGAACTACGAGCAGTACTTC
CASSGAGTGNYEQYF
>TRBV28|TRBD1|TRBJ2-7|NA
TGTGCCAGCAGTCGACAGGGGAACACCTACGAGCAGTACTTC
CASSRQGNTYEQYF
>TRBV19|TRBD1|TRBJ2-7|NA
TGTGCCAGTAGCCGGGACAGGGGAGACGAGCAGTACTTC
CASSRDRGDEQYF
>TRBV10-3|NA|TRBJ2-7|NA
TGTGCCATCAGGAGTGAGGAATACGAGCAGTACTTC
CAIRSEEYEQYF
>TRBV10-1|TRBD2|TRBJ2-3|NA
TGCGCCAGCAGTGATCGGTTGACGGGAGGCACGTGGGGTACGCAGTATTTT
CASSDRLTGGTWGTQYF
>TRBV19|NA|TRBJ1-3|NA
TGTGCCAGTAGTTCCGAGATTTCCTCTGGAAACACCATATATTTT
CASSSEISSGNTIYF
>TRBV7-6|NA|TRBJ2-2|NA
TGTGCCAGCAGCTTAGACGGGCGGGAGAGGGGGACCGGGGAGCTGTTTTTT
CASSLDGRERGTGELFF
>TRBV5-1|TRBD2|TRBJ2-1|NA
TGCGCCAGCAGCTTATCTAGCGGGATAAACAATGAGCAGTTCTTC
CASSLSSGINNEQFF
>TRBV6-2/TRBV6-3|TRBD1|TRBJ1-4|NA
TGTGCCAGCAGTTCGTCCGGGACAGGGAATGAAAAACTGTTTTTT
CASSSSGTGNEKLFF
>TRBV6-6|TRBD1|TRBJ2-7|NA
TGTGCCAGCAGTTCCGGACAGGGGGCTTACGAGCAGTACTTC
CASSSGQGAYEQYF
>TRBV28|NA|TRBJ2-2|few
TGTGCCAGCAGCCGGCGGACCAGGGCTGGCACCGGGGAGCTGTTTTTT
CASSRRTRAGTGELFF